This TCR beta chain came from a study of T-cell memory formation after mild COVID-19. Study outcomes and limitations: Detection of some responders pre-infection suggested pre-existing cross-reactive memory T cells participated. Clones shrinking from day 15 to 85 showed even CD4/CD8 mixes; later expanders tilted CD4+. Largely, contracting CD4+ clones fell within CM and EM, and contracting CD8+ clones within EMRA.

TCR alpha and TCR beta cDNA libraries carrying sample barcodes and UMIs were produced by 5'RACE using constant-segment primers. MiXCR, applied by TCRdb to the 5' RACE reads, yields one record per CDR3 protein. The table has under 200,000 distinct CDR3 sequences, 13% seen once; the top ten hold 2.5% to 3.5%. Germline values: CDR1 SGHTA, CDR2 FQGTGA. The V gene lost 5 bases and the J gene lost 6 bases, with 17 bases spanning the gap. The CDR3 has 15 amino acids. This clonotype has only a few counts. Antigen specificity is unknown. The sequenced sample consisted of PBMCs or a T cell subset sorted from them (not recorded which). This clonotype was sampled from a man aged 18-30 years who had mild COVID-19 (a few samples of this study predate the infection). Cell type and time point are not known. This rearrangement joins TRBV7-3 to TRBJ2-1; D assignment may be TRBD1 or TRBD2 (6 bases each). In DNA, the CDR3 is TGTGCCAGCAGCCCAGGGGCGGGGACCCGCAATGAGCAGTTCTTC. Its translation: CASSPGAGTRNEQFF. Combining the CDR3 with reference TRBV7-3 and TRBJ2-1 gives the whole variable domain GAGVSQTPSNKVTEKGKYVELRCDPISGHTALYWYRQSLGQGPEFLIYFQGTGAADDSGLPNDRFFAVRPEGSVSTLKIQRTERGDSAVYLCASSPGAGTRNEQFFGPGTRLTVL.